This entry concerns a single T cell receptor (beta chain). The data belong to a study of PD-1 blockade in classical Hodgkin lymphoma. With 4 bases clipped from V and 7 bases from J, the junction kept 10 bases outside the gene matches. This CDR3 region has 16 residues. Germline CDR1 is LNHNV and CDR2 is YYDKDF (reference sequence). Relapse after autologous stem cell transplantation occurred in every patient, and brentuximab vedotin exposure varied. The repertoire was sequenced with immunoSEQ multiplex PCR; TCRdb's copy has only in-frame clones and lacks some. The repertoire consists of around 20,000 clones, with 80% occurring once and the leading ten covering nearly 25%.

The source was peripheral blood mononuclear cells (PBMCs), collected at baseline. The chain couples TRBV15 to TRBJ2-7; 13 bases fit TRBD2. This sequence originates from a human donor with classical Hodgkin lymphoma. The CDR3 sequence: CATSKKRLAGGGEQYF. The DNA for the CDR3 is TGTGCCACCAGCAAGAAACGACTAGCGGGAGGAGGGGAGCAGTACTTC. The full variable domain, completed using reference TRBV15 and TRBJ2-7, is DAMVIQNPRYQVTQFGKPVTLSCSQTLNHNVMYWYQQKSSQAPKLLFHYYDKDFNNEADTPDNFQSRRPNTSFCFLDIRSPGLGDTAMYLCATSKKRLAGGGEQYFGPGTRLTVT.